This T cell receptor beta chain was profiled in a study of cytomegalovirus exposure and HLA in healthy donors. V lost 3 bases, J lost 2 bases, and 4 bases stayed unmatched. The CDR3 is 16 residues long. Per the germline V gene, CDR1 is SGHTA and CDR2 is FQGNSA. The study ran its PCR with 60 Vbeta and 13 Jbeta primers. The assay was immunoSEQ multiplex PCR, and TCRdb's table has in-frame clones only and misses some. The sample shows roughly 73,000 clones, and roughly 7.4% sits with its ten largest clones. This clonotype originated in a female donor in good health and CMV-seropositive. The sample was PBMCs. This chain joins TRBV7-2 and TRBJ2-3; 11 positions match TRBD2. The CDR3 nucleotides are TGTGCCAGCAGCTTCCGACTAGCGGGGATCACAGATACGCAGTATTTT. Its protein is CASSFRLAGITDTQYF.